The present T cell receptor (beta chain) was sequenced within a study of lymphopenia after photon versus proton radiotherapy. The data were produced by immunoSEQ multiplex PCR, yet TCRdb's version contains in-frame clones alone and is incomplete. The sample contains more than 15,000 clones, 84% of which appear only once. With 5 bases removed from V and 2 bases from J, the gap between germline ends came to 17 bases. Germline V gives CDR1 SGHVS, CDR2 FQNEAQ. The CDR3 covers 16 residues. The chain couples TRBV7-8 to TRBJ2-3, with a weak D call TRBD1 (6 bases). Sequencing was performed on peripheral blood, taken from a patient treated with photon-based radiotherapy. The clonotype originates from a woman aged 50 to 65 with pancreatic cancer. CDR3 DNA sequence: TGTGCCAGCAGCCCTTCTATGGACAGAACCACAGATACGCAGTATTTT. This translates into CASSPSMDRTTDTQYF.